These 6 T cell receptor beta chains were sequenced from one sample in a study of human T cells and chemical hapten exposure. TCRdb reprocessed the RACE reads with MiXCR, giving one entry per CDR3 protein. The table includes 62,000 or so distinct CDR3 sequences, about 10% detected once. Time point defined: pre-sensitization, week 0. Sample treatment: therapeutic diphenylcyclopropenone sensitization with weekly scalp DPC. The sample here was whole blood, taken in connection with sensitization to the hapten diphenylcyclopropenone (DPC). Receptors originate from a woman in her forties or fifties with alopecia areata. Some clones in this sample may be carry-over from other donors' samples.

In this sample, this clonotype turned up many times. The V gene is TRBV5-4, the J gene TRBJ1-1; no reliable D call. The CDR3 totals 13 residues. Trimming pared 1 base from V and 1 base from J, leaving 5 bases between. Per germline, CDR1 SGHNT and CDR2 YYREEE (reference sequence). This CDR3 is CASSLFRNTEAFF. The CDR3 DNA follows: TGTGCCAGCAGCTTGTTTAGGAACACTGAAGCTTTCTTT.

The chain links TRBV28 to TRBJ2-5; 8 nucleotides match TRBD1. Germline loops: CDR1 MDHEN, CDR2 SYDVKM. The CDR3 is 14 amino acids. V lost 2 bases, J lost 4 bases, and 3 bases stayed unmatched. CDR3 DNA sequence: TGTGCCAGCAGTTTACCCCAGGGGGCAGAGACCCAGTACTTC. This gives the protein CASSLPQGAETQYF.

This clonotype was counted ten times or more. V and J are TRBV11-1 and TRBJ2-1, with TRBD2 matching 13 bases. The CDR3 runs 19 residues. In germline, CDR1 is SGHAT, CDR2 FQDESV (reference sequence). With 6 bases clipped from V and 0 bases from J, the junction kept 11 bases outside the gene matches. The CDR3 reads CASSLAALAGGSSYNEQFF. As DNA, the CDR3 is TGTGCCAGCAGTCTAGCGGCACTAGCGGGGGGGAGCTCCTACAATGAGCAGTTCTTC.

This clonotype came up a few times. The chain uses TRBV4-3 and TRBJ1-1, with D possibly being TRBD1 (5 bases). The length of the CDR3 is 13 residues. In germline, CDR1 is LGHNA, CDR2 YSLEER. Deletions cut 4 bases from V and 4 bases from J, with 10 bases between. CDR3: CASSRRGSTEAFF. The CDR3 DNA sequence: TGCGCCAGCAGCCGTAGGGGAAGCACTGAAGCTTTCTTT.

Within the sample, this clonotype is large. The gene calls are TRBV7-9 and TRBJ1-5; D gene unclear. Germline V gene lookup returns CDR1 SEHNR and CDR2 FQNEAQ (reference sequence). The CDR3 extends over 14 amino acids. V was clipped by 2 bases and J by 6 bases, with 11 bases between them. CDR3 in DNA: TGTGCCAGCAGCTTAAGCGACGGGCCTCAGCCCCAGCATTTT. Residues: CASSLSDGPQPQHF.

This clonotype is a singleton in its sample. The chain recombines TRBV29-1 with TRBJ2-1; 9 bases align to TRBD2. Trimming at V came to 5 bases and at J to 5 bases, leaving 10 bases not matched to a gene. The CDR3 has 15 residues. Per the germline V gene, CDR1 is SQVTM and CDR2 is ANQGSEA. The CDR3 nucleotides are TGCAGCGTTCGCAAGACTAGCGGACTCCACAATGAGCAGTTCTTC. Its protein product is CSVRKTSGLHNEQFF.